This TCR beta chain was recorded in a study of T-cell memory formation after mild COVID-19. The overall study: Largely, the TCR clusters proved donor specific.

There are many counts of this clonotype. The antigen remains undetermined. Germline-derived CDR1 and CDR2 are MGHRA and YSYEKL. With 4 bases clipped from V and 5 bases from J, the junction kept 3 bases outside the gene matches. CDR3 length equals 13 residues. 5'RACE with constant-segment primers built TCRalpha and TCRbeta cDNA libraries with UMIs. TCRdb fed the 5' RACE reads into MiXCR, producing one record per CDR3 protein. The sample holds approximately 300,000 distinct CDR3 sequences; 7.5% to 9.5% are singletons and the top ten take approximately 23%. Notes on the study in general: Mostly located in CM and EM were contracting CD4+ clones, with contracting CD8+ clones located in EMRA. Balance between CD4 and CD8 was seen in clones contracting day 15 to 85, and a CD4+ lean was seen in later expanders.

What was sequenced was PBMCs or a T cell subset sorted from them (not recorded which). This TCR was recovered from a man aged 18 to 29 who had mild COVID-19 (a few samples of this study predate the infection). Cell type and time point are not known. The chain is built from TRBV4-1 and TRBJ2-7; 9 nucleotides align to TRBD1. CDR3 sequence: CASSPGQGNEQYF. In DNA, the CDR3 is TGCGCCAGCAGCCCTGGACAGGGGAACGAGCAGTACTTC.